The 5 T cell receptor beta chains below come from one sample, sequenced in a study of blood T cell repertoires in COVID-19. Using immunoSEQ multiplex PCR, the repertoire was profiled, and TCRdb retains in-frame clones only, with some absent. This sample carries about 50,000 clones, around 85% of them seen once, and the ten largest clones take less than 6.5%. Sequenced material: peripheral blood. These receptors were collected from a man aged 55 to 70 with acute or convalescent COVID-19.

This clone has only a few counts. This chain links TRBV28 with TRBJ1-1; 8 bases fit TRBD1. Germline V gene data show CDR1 as MDHEN and CDR2 as SYDVKM. Germline trimming cut 4 bases from V and 0 bases from J; bases unmatched to any gene: 7. This CDR3 is built from 16 residues. The CDR3 loop reads CASSSGGRFVNTEAFF. CDR3 sequence (DNA): TGTGCCAGCAGTTCAGGGGGCAGGTTCGTGAACACTGAAGCTTTCTTT. Based on the CDR3 plus reference TRBV28 and TRBJ1-1, the full variable domain is DVKVTQSSRYLVKRTGEKVFLECVQDMDHENMFWYRQDPGLGLRLIYFSYDVKMKEKGDIPEGYSVSREKKERFSLILESASTNQTSMYLCASSSGGRFVNTEAFFGQGTRLTVV.

The chain links TRBV2 to TRBJ2-1; D possibly corresponds to TRBD1 (6 bases). Germline values: CDR1 SNHLY, CDR2 FYNNEI. CDR3 size: 14 residues. With 7 bases removed from V and 6 bases from J, the gap between germline ends came to 16 bases. Here the CDR3 DNA reads TGTGCCAGCATCCTCCGGGACAAGCCCAATGAGCAGTTCTTC. Its protein product is CASILRDKPNEQFF.

This rearrangement joins TRBV27 to TRBJ2-5; D perhaps matches TRBD1 (6 bases). Germline V gene lookup returns CDR1 MNHEY and CDR2 SMNVEV (reference sequence). This CDR3 region has 15 residues. Trimming removed 0 bases from V and 2 bases from J, with 10 bases in between. CDR3 protein: CASSLSSGVQETQYF. The CDR3 nucleotides read TGTGCCAGCAGTTTATCCTCAGGGGTACAAGAGACCCAGTACTTC.

The chain carries TRBV28 and TRBJ2-5; 8 bases map to TRBD1. The germline V gene has CDR1 MDHEN and CDR2 SYDVKM. Germline trimming cut 5 bases from V and 3 bases from J; bases unmatched to any gene: 8. CDR3 length: 15 residues. CDR3 sequence (DNA): TGTGCCAGCAGTGGGGGAGACAGGGGAAAAGAGACCCAGTACTTC. Translated: CASSGGDRGKETQYF.

The chain uses TRBV29-1 and TRBJ1-2, with TRBD1 matching over 7 bases. CDR1 and CDR2 (germline): SQVTM, ANQGSEA. V lost 6 bases, J lost 6 bases, and 16 bases stayed unmatched. The CDR3 is 15 amino acids. The CDR3 nucleotides are TGCAGCGTCTCACCTTTCCGACAGGGATCTGATGGCTACACCTTC. It codes for CSVSPFRQGSDGYTF.